This TCR beta chain derives from a study of blood T cell repertoires in COVID-19. The overall study: The origin of the acute and convalescent COVID-19 samples was the United States, Italy and Spain. Sample material is recorded as cDNA or gDNA derived from T cells, B-cell-depleted T cells, or PBMCs.

Germline CDR1 is SEHNR and CDR2 is FQNEAQ (reference sequence). This CDR3 comprises 19 residues. The V and J ends lost 2 bases and 2 bases, in that order; junction bases with no gene match: 15. Per the study methods: Scientists estimated how many nucleated cells there were by amplifying reference gene primers. The protocol was immunoSEQ multiplex PCR, while the TCRdb copy is restricted to in-frame clones and leaves out a portion. V, J and clone size reflect that table, while D and trimming were determined from the DNA. In the table there are hundreds of thousands of clones, around 88% of which are singletons.

The clonotype was recovered from an older man with acute or convalescent COVID-19. Material for sequencing was peripheral blood. This chain connects TRBV7-9 to TRBJ2-3; 8 nucleotides agree with TRBD2. This CDR3 reads CASSLPLRTSPDPTDTQYF. The CDR3 coding sequence is TGTGCCAGCAGCTTACCCCTCCGGACTAGCCCAGATCCCACAGATACGCAGTATTTT.